This T cell receptor (beta chain) was captured in a study of blood T cells in healthy people across ages. PCR was performed a second time for about 7 to 12 cycles using a sample-barcoded 5' primer and a J-beta primer mix. In TCRdb, the 5' RACE reads were re-called with MiXCR into one record per CDR3 protein. The table shows approximately 690,000 distinct CDR3 sequences, with approximately 59% occurring only once. This clonotype occurred a few times. Antigen specificity is unknown. The CDR3 is made up of 14 amino acids. Trimming removed 4 bases from V and 4 bases from J, with 13 bases in between. The germline CDR1 and CDR2 sequences are MGHDK and SYGVNS. Study observations and caveats: Diversity was higher, and naive CD4+ cells more numerous, in long-lived donors than in aged donors. Estimated diversity, derived from one million T cells, was regarded as an underestimate.

The study drew donors from healthy Caucasian individuals in Russia aged roughly 6 to 100. Sequenced sample: blood. The clonotype was recovered from a man in his 60s in good health. V usage is TRBV25-1 and J usage is TRBJ1-1, with D perhaps matching TRBD1 (5 bases). The CDR3 bases are TGTGCCAGCAGTGGAGGAGGGGAGGTCACTGAAGCTTTCTTT. Its protein product is CASSGGGEVTEAFF.